The 13 T cell receptor beta chains below all came from one sample that was sequenced in a study of T cells in Graves' hyperthyroidism and ophthalmopathy (dated by TCRdb to between 2018 and 2021). The library was generated by multiplex PCR. For sequencing, an Illumina HiSeq 2000 was employed. Amplification of TCR beta CDR3 regions was carried out from RNA transcripts. A first-round RT-PCR of the TCR CDR3 used the HTBI primer set with the Qiagen OneStep RT-PCR kit. TCRdb redid the processing of the public reads, applying fastp at Q25 and MiXCR, and retained in-frame beta chains. Duplicate CDR3 protein sequences are folded into a single record with the most common DNA and genes. This sample is represented by about 480,000 distinct CDR3 sequences; around 15% of them were singletons. 17% of the sample belongs to the ten largest clones. Sequencing used blood. The source of these receptors is a woman in her late teens or twenties with Graves' hyperthyroidism.

This clonotype was counted at least ten times. This chain links TRBV18 with TRBJ1-1; D remains ambiguous. The germline V and J ends were trimmed by 6 bases and 1 base, with 9 bases remaining between them. The germline V gene has CDR1 KGHSH and CDR2 LQKENI. The CDR3 extends over 13 amino acids. CDR3 DNA sequence: TGTGCCAGCTCCCTTATTACGAACACTGAAGCTTTCTTT. It is translated as CASSLITNTEAFF. Looking up the rest from reference TRBV18 and TRBJ1-1 gives the full variable domain: NAGVMQNPRHLVRRRGQEARLRCSPMKGHSHVYWYRQLPEEGLKFMVYLQKENIIDESGMPKERFSAEFPKEGPSILRIQQVVRGDSAAYFCASSLITNTEAFFGQGTRLTVV.

This clonotype was observed at least ten times. The V and J genes are TRBV7-8 and TRBJ1-2; D uncertain. Germline loops: CDR1 SGHVS, CDR2 FQNEAQ. CDR3 size: 11 residues. With 5 bases removed from V and 8 bases from J, the gap between germline ends came to 9 bases. The CDR3, as DNA: TGTGCCAGCAGCCCGGGCCAGGGCTACACCTTC. Translated, it gives CASSPGQGYTF.

V and J are TRBV5-1 and TRBJ2-5, with 8 bases lining up with TRBD2. The CDR3 has 14 residues. The germline V gene has CDR1 SGHRS and CDR2 YFSETQ. V was clipped by 4 bases and J by 4 bases; unmatched bases: 6. Here the CDR3 reads CASSPSGPGETQYF. The CDR3 nucleotides are TGCGCCAGCAGCCCTAGCGGGCCCGGAGAGACCCAGTACTTC.

There are many counts of this clonotype. CDR3 amino acids: CASSQELTPGNEQFF. CDR3 bases: TGTGCCAGCAGCCAAGAATTAACTCCGGGGAATGAGCAGTTCTTC. The chain couples TRBV14 to TRBJ2-1, with D maybe TRBD2 (5 bases). The CDR3 is 15 amino acids. The V gene lost 0 bases and the J gene lost 7 bases, with 13 bases spanning the gap. Germline loops: CDR1 SGHDN, CDR2 FVKESK.

This clonotype was seen many times. This sequence joins TRBV7-2 and TRBJ1-1; D is possibly TRBD1 (5 bases). In germline, CDR1 is SGHTA, CDR2 FQGNSA. Trimming cost V 7 bases and J 7 bases, with 19 bases left between them. CDR3 length: 14 amino acids. CDR3 DNA sequence: TGTGCCAGCACCTCGACCGACGGGACTCTTGAAGCTTTCTTT. As protein: CASTSTDGTLEAFF.

On this clonotype: One junction end disagrees with the germline gene, perhaps due to a read error. J is TRBJ2-5 and V is TRBV19, with 7 bases that match TRBD1. The CDR3 has 18 residues. CDR1 is LNHDA, CDR2 SQIVND, per germline (reference sequence). The CDR3 sequence: CASSITPGQSSPEETRYF. The DNA of the CDR3 is TGTGCCAGTAGTATAACCCCGGGACAGTCATCTCCCGAGGAGACCCGGTACTTC. The full variable domain, rest sourced from reference TRBV19 and TRBJ2-5, is DGGITQSPKYLFRKEGQNVTLSCEQNLNHDAMYWYRQDPGQGLRLIYYSQIVNDFQKGDIAEGYSVSREKKESFPLTVTSAQKNPTAFYLCASSITPGQSSPEETRYFGPGTRLLVL.

This clonotype has at least ten counts. The genes are TRBV3-1 and TRBJ2-6; the D gene could be TRBD1 or TRBD2 (5 bases each). V lost 0 bases, J lost 0 bases, and 18 bases lay in between. The CDR3 loop spans 20 amino acids. The germline gives CDR1 LGHDT, CDR2 YNNKEL (reference sequence). For the CDR3, the DNA is TGTGCCAGCAGCCAAGATCGCCGGGGCGCAATGAGCTCTGGGGCCAACGTCCTGACTTTC. It specifies CASSQDRRGAMSSGANVLTF.

This clonotype has at least ten counts. The chain uses TRBV12-3 or TRBV12-4 and TRBJ2-5, with TRBD2 matching over 10 bases. V shed 5 bases and J 3 bases; nucleotides not matched to a gene: 6. This CDR3 has 15 residues. The CDR3 reads CASSTPGLAKETQYF. The CDR3 coding sequence is TGTGCCAGCAGTACTCCGGGACTAGCGAAAGAGACCCAGTACTTC.

This clonotype was counted at least ten times. The chain has TRBV12-3 or TRBV12-4 and TRBJ2-2; no reliable D call. The CDR3 is made up of 15 amino acids. Trimming shortened V by 6 bases and J by 6 bases, and 17 bases separated the two germline ends. Here the CDR3 DNA reads TGTGCCAGCAGGCCCCCCCGAAACCGTCCCGGGGAGCTGTTTTTT. Amino acid sequence: CASRPPRNRPGELFF.

This clonotype was detected ten times or more. The genes are TRBV3-1 and TRBJ2-2; D perhaps matches TRBD2 (6 bases). Germline CDR1 reads LGHDT; CDR2 reads YNNKEL (reference sequence). CDR3 length: 14 residues. V lost 2 bases and J lost 8, with 12 bases in between. CDR3 DNA: TGTGCCAGCAGCCAACCGGCGGGATCTGGGGAGCTGTTTTTT. This sequence encodes CASSQPAGSGELFF.

The V call is TRBV6-1, the J call TRBJ2-3; D possibly corresponds to TRBD1 (6 bases). The CDR3 contains 15 residues. V was clipped by 5 bases and J by 0 bases, with 12 bases between them. The germline CDR1 and CDR2 sequences are MNHNS and SASEGT. For the CDR3, the DNA is TGTGCCAGCAGTCCCCAGGGGTATAGCACAGATACGCAGTATTTT. Protein: CASSPQGYSTDTQYF.

The rearrangement uses TRBV5-1 and TRBJ2-1; 13 nucleotides line up with TRBD2. The junction had 7 bases not matched to a gene; V was cut back by 3 bases and J by 10 bases. The germline V gene encodes CDR1 SGHRS and CDR2 YFSETQ. The CDR3 covers 15 residues. CDR3 DNA sequence: TGCGCCAGCAGCTCCGGACTAGCGGGAGCGCGCGAGCAGTTCTTC. Amino acid sequence: CASSSGLAGAREQFF.

This clonotype has a count of ten or more. J is TRBJ2-7 and V is TRBV19; 9 nucleotides agree with TRBD2. Unmatched junction bases numbered 7, after V lost 3 bases and J lost 7 bases. CDR3 length: 14 residues. Germline-derived CDR1 and CDR2 are LNHDA and SQIVND (reference sequence). CDR3 nucleotides: TGTGCCAGTAGTATGGGACTAGCAGTAAGGGAGCAGTACTTC. Amino acid sequence: CASSMGLAVREQYF. Drawing the rest from reference TRBV19 and TRBJ2-7, the complete variable domain is DGGITQSPKYLFRKEGQNVTLSCEQNLNHDAMYWYRQDPGQGLRLIYYSQIVNDFQKGDIAEGYSVSREKKESFPLTVTSAQKNPTAFYLCASSMGLAVREQYFGPGTRLTVT.